This T cell receptor beta chain was recorded in a study of technical replicates of blood from a handful of donors. The CDR3 runs 13 residues. Germline CDR1 KGHSH, CDR2 LQKENI. V was pared by 1 base and J by 3 bases, with 6 bases between. Sequenced by immunoSEQ multiplex PCR; TCRdb stores in-frame clones only, minus some. The table includes roughly 15,000 clones, over 70% detected once. The sample taken for sequencing was PBMCs. The chain employs TRBV18 and TRBJ1-1; D not certain. The clonotype was recovered from a human donor in good health. The CDR3 protein is CASSPLGDTEAFF. CDR3 bases: TGTGCCAGCTCACCACTCGGGGACACTGAAGCTTTCTTT.